The 6 T cell receptor beta chains below were found in one sample sequenced in a study of blood T cell repertoires in COVID-19. Sequencing was performed with immunoSEQ multiplex PCR; in TCRdb, only in-frame clones are kept and a portion is missing. The sample has 85,000 to 130,000 clones, more than 75% seen once. The sample was peripheral blood. These receptors originate from a man in his sixties with acute or convalescent COVID-19.

The chain joins TRBV5-1 to TRBJ2-1; 8 bases match TRBD2. The CDR3 totals 16 residues. V lost 0 bases to trimming and J lost 5 bases; unmatched junction nucleotides: 7. Germline values: CDR1 SGHRS, CDR2 YFSETQ. The CDR3 loop reads CASSLVPSGLNNEQFF. The CDR3 bases are TGCGCCAGCAGCTTGGTTCCTAGCGGGTTAAACAATGAGCAGTTCTTC. The whole variable domain, filled in from reference TRBV5-1 and TRBJ2-1, reads KAGVTQTPRYLIKTRGQQVTLSCSPISGHRSVSWYQQTPGQGLQFLFEYFSETQRNKGNFPGRFSGRQFSNSRSEMNVSTLELGDSALYLCASSLVPSGLNNEQFFGPGTRLTVL.

CDR3 sequence: CASSHPGQGTGNTIYF. CDR3 nucleotides: TGTGCCAGCAGCCACCCGGGACAGGGCACTGGAAACACCATATATTTT. The chain joins TRBV14 to TRBJ1-3, with TRBD1 identical over 9 bases. The V and J ends lost 3 bases and 2 bases, in that order; junction bases with no gene match: 5. There are 16 residues in the CDR3. From germline, CDR1 is SGHDN and CDR2 FVKESK.

This clone was found a few times. The chain couples TRBV10-3 to TRBJ2-1, with D unresolved. This CDR3 spans 13 amino acids. The germline CDR1 and CDR2 sequences are ENHRY and SYGVKD. The V end lost 3 bases, the J end lost 8 bases, and 11 bases lay between the germline ends. In nucleotides, the CDR3 is TGTGCCATCAGTGAAGAGAACGGTGATGAGCAGTTCTTC. It codes for CAISEENGDEQFF.

The chain couples TRBV9 to TRBJ1-3; 8 nucleotides line up with TRBD1. Unmatched junction bases numbered 5, after V lost 2 bases and J lost 4 bases. CDR1 is SGDLS, CDR2 YYNGEE, per germline. The CDR3 loop spans 15 amino acids. For the CDR3, the DNA is TGTGCCAGCAGCGTCGACAGGGGATCAGGAAACACCATATATTTT. Amino acids: CASSVDRGSGNTIYF. Full variable domain (rest looked up from reference TRBV9 and TRBJ1-3): DSGVTQTPKHLITATGQRVTLRCSPRSGDLSVYWYQQSLDQGLQFLIQYYNGEERAKGNILERFSAQQFPDLHSELNLSSLELGDSALYFCASSVDRGSGNTIYFGEGSWLTVV.

The chain uses TRBV11-3 and TRBJ2-6; D is unresolved. Trimming pared 1 base from V and 0 bases from J, leaving 7 bases between. The CDR3 covers 16 residues. CDR1 and CDR2 from the germline V gene are SGHNT and YENEEA. CDR3 loop: CASSLVVSSGANVLTF. For the CDR3, the DNA is TGTGCCAGCAGCTTAGTGGTTAGCTCTGGGGCCAACGTCCTGACTTTC.

The chain uses TRBV20-1 and TRBJ2-1; TRBD2 aligns across 7 bases. Trimming took 3 bases from V and 8 from J; bases not matched to a gene: 1. Germline V gene lookup returns CDR1 DFQATT and CDR2 SNEGSKA (reference sequence). There are 11 residues in the CDR3. The CDR3 DNA follows: TGCAGTGCTAGGACTAGCTATGAGCAGTTCTTC. Its translation: CSARTSYEQFF.